This is a list of T cell receptor beta chains from one sample in a study of blood T cells in healthy people across ages. TCRdb analysed the 5' RACE reads with MiXCR anew, one entry per CDR3 protein. The top ten hold around a third of the sample, which has hundreds of thousands of distinct CDR3 sequences, around 45% seen once. Sequenced: blood. All receptors derive from a woman in her sixties or seventies in good health. Each CDR3 is given with its conserved first and last residue. Each record gives: D gene, clone size, V gene, J gene, CDR3 DNA, CDR3 protein. D genes are given only for firm matches. Clone size is stated in some rows and not others, as once, few, many or a class when expanded.

>NA|many|TRBV29-1|TRBJ2-1
TGCAGCGTTGTTTGGGAGGTGAGAAATGAGCAGTTCTTC
CSVVWEVRNEQFF
>TRBD1|NA|TRBV5-1|TRBJ2-7
TGCGCCAGCAGCTCCACAGGGGACCCTTCCTACGAGCAGTACTTC
CASSSTGDPSYEQYF
>TRBD1|NA|TRBV2|TRBJ2-5
TGTGCCAACCGGGACAGGGGAGAGACCCAGTACTTC
CANRDRGETQYF
>NA|NA|TRBV9|TRBJ2-1
TGTGCCAGCAGCGTAGAGGCGGGAACCTACAATGAGCAGTTCTTC
CASSVEAGTYNEQFF
>NA|NA|TRBV6-2/TRBV6-3|TRBJ1-2
TGTGCCAGCAGTTACTCGTCCGGGGGCCTTAACTATGGCTACACCTTC
CASSYSSGGLNYGYTF
>NA|NA|TRBV7-2|TRBJ1-2
TGTGCCAGCAGCTTAAGGGAGGGACGGAACTATGGCTACACCTTC
CASSLREGRNYGYTF
>NA|NA|TRBV24-1|TRBJ2-1
TGTGCCACCAGTGACGAGGGCTCGGGCATAAGCGAGCAGTTCTTC
CATSDEGSGISEQFF
>NA|NA|TRBV5-1|TRBJ2-7
TGCGCCAGCAGCTTGGCCCCCAGGGTACCTTACGAGCAGTACTTC
CASSLAPRVPYEQYF
>NA|NA|TRBV6-2/TRBV6-3|TRBJ2-5
TGTGCCGCCGGTGAGGGCGAGACCCAGTACTTC
CAAGEGETQYF
>NA|few|TRBV2|TRBJ2-5
TGTGCCAGCACCCCTGGAGCGACCGAGACCCAGTACTTC
CASTPGATETQYF
>TRBD1|NA|TRBV14|TRBJ1-1
TGTGCCAGCAGCCAAGATCAGGGCCAGGGGGGAGCTTTCTTT
CASSQDQGQGGAFF
>NA|NA|TRBV28|TRBJ1-5
TGTGCCAGCAGTTTTGGGGGCCGGGGTAGCAATCAGCCCCAGCATTTT
CASSFGGRGSNQPQHF
>TRBD2|NA|TRBV20-1|TRBJ2-5
TGCAGTGCTAGAGATTCGAATACCGCTAGCGGGAAGTACAATGAGCAGTACTTC
CSARDSNTASGKYNEQYF
>TRBD1|NA|TRBV20-1|TRBJ1-5
TGCAGTGCTTCGCAGGGGGCGGATCAGCCCCAGCATTTT
CSASQGADQPQHF
>TRBD2|NA|TRBV20-1|TRBJ2-7
TGCAGTGCCGGGGGGGCATCCTACAATGAGCAGTACTTC
CSAGGASYNEQYF
>TRBD1|NA|TRBV7-2|TRBJ1-5
TGTGCCAGCAGCGGAAGGACAGGGGGTCAGCCCCAGCATTTT
CASSGRTGGQPQHF
>NA|NA|TRBV20-1|TRBJ1-5
TGCAGTGCGTATCACAGGGAAGGCCAGCTCCAGCATTTT
CSAYHREGQLQHF
>NA|NA|TRBV29-1|TRBJ1-1
TGCAGCGTTATCCCGAACACTGAAGCTTTCTTT
CSVIPNTEAFF
>NA|few|TRBV7-8|TRBJ1-6
TGTGCCAGCAGCTTTGACAGTCGGGATTCACCCCTCCACTTT
CASSFDSRDSPLHF
>TRBD2|NA|TRBV12-3/TRBV12-4|TRBJ2-1
TGTGCCAGCGGCCGACTAGCGGGAAGGCATGAGCAGTTCTTC
CASGRLAGRHEQFF
>NA|NA|TRBV6-1|TRBJ1-1
TGTGCCAGCAGTTTAAAAGGGGTATCCACTAAAGCTTTCTTT
CASSLKGVSTKAFF
>NA|few|TRBV12-3/TRBV12-4|TRBJ1-1
TGTGCCAGCAGTTTAGGTCAGCGCCTAGGGAACACTGAAGCTTTCTTT
CASSLGQRLGNTEAFF
>NA|NA|TRBV29-1|TRBJ1-1
TGCAGCGTTGAAGTCTGGACTCGCGCGGGCACTGAAGCTTTCTTT
CSVEVWTRAGTEAFF
>NA|NA|TRBV6-2/TRBV6-3|TRBJ2-1
TGTGCCAGCAGCCGGACTCCCAAAGAGCAGTTCTTC
CASSRTPKEQFF
>NA|NA|TRBV29-1|TRBJ2-2
TGCAGCGTTGGTGCCGGGACAAAAAACACCGGGGAGCTGTTTTTT
CSVGAGTKNTGELFF
>NA|NA|TRBV2|TRBJ2-7
TGTGCCGGAAAAGACAGTATAATCTACGAGCAGTACTTC
CAGKDSIIYEQYF
>NA|NA|TRBV29-1|TRBJ1-4
TGCAGCGTTGAAGTAGGAGGGTTAGGGGAAAAACTGTTTTTT
CSVEVGGLGEKLFF
>NA|NA|TRBV11-2|TRBJ2-7
TGTGCCAGCACCCCTATATCCCTCAGGACACGACTCCTTCTAGTTCCCGAGCAGTACTTC
CASTPISLRTRLLLVPEQYF
>NA|NA|TRBV7-3|TRBJ1-2
TGTGCCAGCAGCACGGACTACCTTGAAGGCTACACCTTC
CASSTDYLEGYTF
>NA|few|TRBV18|TRBJ1-3
TGTGCCAGCTCACCAAATGAGGCGAGTGCGGGAAACACCATATATTTT
CASSPNEASAGNTIYF
>NA|NA|TRBV6-5|TRBJ2-7
TGTGCCAGCAGCCCAAGGAGCCCCTCGTACGAGCAGTACTTC
CASSPRSPSYEQYF
>NA|few|TRBV5-6|TRBJ2-4
TGTGCCAGCAGCTTGTGGGGAAGGGCCAAAAACATTCAGTACTTC
CASSLWGRAKNIQYF
>NA|NA|TRBV3-1|TRBJ2-1
TGTGCCAGCAGCCAAGATCCATCGAGACTAATCCAAGACGAGCAGTTCTTC
CASSQDPSRLIQDEQFF
>NA|NA|TRBV12-3/TRBV12-4|TRBJ1-2
TGTGCCAGCAGTTTTGTCAGAAATAACTATGGCTACACCTTC
CASSFVRNNYGYTF
>NA|many|TRBV29-1|TRBJ2-3
TGCAGCGTGGCGCAGGGGATAGATACGCAGTATTTT
CSVAQGIDTQYF
>NA|NA|TRBV7-8|TRBJ2-7
TGTGCCAGCAGCCAGCGTGACTACGAGCAGTACTTC
CASSQRDYEQYF